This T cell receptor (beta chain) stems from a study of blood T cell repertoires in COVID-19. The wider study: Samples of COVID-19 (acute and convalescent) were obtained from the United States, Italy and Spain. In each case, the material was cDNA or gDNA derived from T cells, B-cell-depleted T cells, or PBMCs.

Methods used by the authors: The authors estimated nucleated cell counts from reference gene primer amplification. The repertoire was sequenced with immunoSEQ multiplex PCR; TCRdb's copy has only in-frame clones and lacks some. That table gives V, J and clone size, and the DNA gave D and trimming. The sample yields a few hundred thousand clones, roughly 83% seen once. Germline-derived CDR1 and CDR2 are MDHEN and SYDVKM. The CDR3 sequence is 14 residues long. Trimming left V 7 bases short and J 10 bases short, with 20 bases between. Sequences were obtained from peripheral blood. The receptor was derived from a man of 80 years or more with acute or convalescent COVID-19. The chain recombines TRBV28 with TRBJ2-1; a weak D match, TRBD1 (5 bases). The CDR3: CASKLYRTSVEQFF. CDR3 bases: TGTGCCAGCAAGCTTTACAGGACATCTGTAGAGCAGTTCTTC.